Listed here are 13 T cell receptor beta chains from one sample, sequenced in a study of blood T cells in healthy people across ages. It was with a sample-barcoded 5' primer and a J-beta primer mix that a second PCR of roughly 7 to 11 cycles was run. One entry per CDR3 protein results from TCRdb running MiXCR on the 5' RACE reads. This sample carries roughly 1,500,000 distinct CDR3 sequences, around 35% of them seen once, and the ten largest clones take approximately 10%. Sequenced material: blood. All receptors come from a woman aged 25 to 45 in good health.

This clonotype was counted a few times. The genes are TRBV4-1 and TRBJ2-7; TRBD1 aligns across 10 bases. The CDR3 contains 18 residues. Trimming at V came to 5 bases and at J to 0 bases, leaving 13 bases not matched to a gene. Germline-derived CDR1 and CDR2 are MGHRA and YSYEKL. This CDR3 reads CASSLTQTGGDTSYEQYF. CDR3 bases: TGCGCCAGCAGCTTAACACAGACAGGGGGCGATACCTCCTACGAGCAGTACTTC.

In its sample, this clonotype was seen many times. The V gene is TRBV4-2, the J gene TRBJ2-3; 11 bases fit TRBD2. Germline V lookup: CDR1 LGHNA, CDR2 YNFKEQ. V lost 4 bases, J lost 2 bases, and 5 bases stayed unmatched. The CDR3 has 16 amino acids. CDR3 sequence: CASSRLAGGPTDTQYF. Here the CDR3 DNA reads TGTGCCAGCAGCCGCCTAGCGGGGGGACCCACAGATACGCAGTATTTT.

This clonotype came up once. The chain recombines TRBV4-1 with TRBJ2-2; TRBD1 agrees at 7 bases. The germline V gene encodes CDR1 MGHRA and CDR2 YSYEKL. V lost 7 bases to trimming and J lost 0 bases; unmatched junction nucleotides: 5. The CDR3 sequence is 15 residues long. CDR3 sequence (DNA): TGCGCCAGCACGAGACAGGGCTCGAACACCGGGGAGCTGTTTTTT. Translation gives CASTRQGSNTGELFF.

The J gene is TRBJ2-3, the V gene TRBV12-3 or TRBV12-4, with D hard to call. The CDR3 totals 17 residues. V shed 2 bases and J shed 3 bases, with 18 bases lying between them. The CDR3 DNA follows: TGTGCCAGCAGTTTAATCTTATCCGAACTTTTGACAGATACGCAGTATTTT. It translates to CASSLILSELLTDTQYF.

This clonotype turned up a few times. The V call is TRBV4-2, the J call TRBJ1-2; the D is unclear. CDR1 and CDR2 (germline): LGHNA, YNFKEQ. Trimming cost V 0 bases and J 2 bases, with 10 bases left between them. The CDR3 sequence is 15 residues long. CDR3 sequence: CASSQELASNYGYTF. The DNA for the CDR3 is TGTGCCAGCAGCCAAGAGCTGGCCAGCAACTATGGCTACACCTTC.

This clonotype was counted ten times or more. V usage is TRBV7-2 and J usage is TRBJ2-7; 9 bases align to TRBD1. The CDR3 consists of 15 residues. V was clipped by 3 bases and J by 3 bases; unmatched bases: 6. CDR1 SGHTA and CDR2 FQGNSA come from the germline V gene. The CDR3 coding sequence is TGTGCCAGCAGCTTGGCCGGGACAGGGAACTACGAGCAGTACTTC. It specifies CASSLAGTGNYEQYF.

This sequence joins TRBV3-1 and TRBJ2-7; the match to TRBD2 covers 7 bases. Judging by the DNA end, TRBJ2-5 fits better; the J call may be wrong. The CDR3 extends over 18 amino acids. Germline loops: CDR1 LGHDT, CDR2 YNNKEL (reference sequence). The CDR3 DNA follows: TGTGCCAGCAGCCAAGGGGTCCGGGAGCGGGGCTTACAAGAGACCCAGTACTTC. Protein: CASSQGVRERGLQETQYF.

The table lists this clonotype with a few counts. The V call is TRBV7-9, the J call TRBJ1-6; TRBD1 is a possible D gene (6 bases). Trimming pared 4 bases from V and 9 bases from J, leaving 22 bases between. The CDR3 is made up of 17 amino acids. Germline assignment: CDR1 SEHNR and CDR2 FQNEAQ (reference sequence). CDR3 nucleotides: TGTGCCAGCAGCTCCCCGGGACATTCAGAGGTCGGTTCACCCCTCCACTTT. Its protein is CASSSPGHSEVGSPLHF.

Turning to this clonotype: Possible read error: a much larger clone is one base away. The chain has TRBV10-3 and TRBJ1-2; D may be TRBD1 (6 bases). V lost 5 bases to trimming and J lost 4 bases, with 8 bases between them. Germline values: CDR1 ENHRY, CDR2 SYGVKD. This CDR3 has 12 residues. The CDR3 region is CAISKDSYGYTF. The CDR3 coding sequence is TGTGCCATCAGTAAGGACAGCTATGGCTACACCTTC.

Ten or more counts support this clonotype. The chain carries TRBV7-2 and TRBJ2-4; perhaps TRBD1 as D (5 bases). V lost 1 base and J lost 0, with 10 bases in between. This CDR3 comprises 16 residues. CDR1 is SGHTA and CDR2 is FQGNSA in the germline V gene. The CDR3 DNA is TGTGCCAGCAGCTTAGGGACAAGGCTAGCCAAAAACATTCAGTACTTC. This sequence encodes CASSLGTRLAKNIQYF.

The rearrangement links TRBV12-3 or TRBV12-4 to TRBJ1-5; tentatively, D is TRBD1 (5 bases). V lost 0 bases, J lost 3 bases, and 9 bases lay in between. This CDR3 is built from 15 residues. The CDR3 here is CASSLAGAINQPQHF. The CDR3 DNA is TGTGCCAGCAGTTTAGCAGGGGCGATCAATCAGCCCCAGCATTTT.

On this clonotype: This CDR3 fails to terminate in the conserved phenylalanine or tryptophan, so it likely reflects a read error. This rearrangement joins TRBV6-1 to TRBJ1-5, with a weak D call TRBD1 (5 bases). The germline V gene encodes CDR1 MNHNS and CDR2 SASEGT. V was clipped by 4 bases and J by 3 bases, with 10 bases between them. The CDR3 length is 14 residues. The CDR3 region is CASSARDPNQPQHC. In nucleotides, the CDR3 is TGTGCCAGCAGTGCCCGGGACCCCAATCAGCCCCAGCATTGT.

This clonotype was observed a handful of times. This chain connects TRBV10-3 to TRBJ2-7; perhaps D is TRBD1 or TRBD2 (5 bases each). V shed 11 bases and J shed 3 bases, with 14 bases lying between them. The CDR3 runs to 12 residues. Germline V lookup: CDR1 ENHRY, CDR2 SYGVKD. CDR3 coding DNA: TGTGCCGTTGGGGGTGTAGTCTACGAGCAGTACTTC. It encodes CAVGGVVYEQYF.